This T cell receptor (gamma chain) was captured by sequencing in a study of gamma-delta chains in newborns, infants, children. Background on the study: Microbial exposure reportedly drives polyclonal innate γδ T cell expansion after birth.

TCRdb made new clone calls on the reads using CATT. The data hold about 1,100 gamma-chain clones, with around 2.1% observed a single time. The CDR3 runs to 18 residues. V shed 0 bases, J shed 1 base, and the junction held 3 bases outside the gene matches. CDR1 and CDR2 from the germline V gene are GITISATS and ISYDGTV (reference sequence). In its sample, this clone ranks as medium-sized. Input material: blood. The rearrangement links TRGV9 to TRGJP. The sequence was obtained from a child who was a newborn, infant or young child, either healthy, febrile or measles-vaccinated (not recorded which). The chain's CDR3 is CALWEVGGQELGKKIKVF. The CDR3 bases are TGTGCCTTGTGGGAGGTGGGAGGGCAAGAGTTGGGCAAAAAAATCAAGGTATTT.